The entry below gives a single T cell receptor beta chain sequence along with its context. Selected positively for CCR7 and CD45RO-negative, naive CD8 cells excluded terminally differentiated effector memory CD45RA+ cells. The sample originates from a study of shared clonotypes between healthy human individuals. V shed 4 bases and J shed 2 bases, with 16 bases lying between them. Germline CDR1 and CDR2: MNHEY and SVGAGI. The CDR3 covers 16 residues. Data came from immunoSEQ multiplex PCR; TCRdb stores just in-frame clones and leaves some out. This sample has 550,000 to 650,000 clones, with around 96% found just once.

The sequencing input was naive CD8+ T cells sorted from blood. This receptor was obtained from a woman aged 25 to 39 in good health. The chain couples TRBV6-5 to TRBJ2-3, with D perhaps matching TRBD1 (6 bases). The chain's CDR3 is CASSWSFGQITDTQYF. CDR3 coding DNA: TGTGCCAGCAGTTGGAGTTTTGGACAGATCACAGATACGCAGTATTTT.